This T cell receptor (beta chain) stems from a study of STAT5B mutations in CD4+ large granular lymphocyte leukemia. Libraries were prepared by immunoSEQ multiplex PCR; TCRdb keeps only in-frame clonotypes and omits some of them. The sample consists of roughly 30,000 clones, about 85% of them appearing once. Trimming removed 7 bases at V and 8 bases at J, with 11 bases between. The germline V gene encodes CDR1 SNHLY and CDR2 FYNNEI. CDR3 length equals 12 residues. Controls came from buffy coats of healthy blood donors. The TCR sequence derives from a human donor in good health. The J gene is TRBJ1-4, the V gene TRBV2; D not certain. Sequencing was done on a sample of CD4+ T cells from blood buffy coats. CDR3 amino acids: CASTQSVEKLFF. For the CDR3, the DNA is TGTGCCAGCACCCAATCCGTCGAAAAACTGTTTTTT.